Here is one T cell receptor (beta chain) with its context. The data originate from a study of blood T cell repertoires in COVID-19. About the research overall: COVID-19 samples from acute and convalescent phases originated in the United States, Italy and Spain. T cells, B-cell-depleted T cells, or PBMCs supplied cDNA or gDNA.

Which cohort a participant joined came from the clinical history participants gave. Authors' data handling: Counts of nucleated cells, estimated from reference gene primer amplification, were obtained. Sequencing used immunoSEQ multiplex PCR; TCRdb keeps in-frame clones, though not all of them. The V and J calls and clone size were taken over from that table, and D and trimming were inferred from the DNA. The sample carries approximately 150,000 clones, around 80% recorded once. The sequenced sample was PBMCs or T cells enriched from blood (not recorded which). The clonotype comes from a man aged 40-49 years with acute COVID-19.

CDR3 residues: CASSPGLPEGQYF. DNA for the CDR3: TGTGCCAGCAGCCCGGGACTCCCTGAGGGGCAGTATTTT. The rearrangement uses TRBV12-3 or TRBV12-4 and TRBJ2-3; tentative D call: TRBD2 (6 bases). The CDR3 has 13 amino acids. The V end was cut by 6 bases, the J end by 11 bases, with 18 bases between.